These 30 T cell receptor beta chains were all obtained from the same sample, sequenced in a study of shared clonotypes between healthy human individuals. CD8 cells regarded as naive lacked CD45RO, were positively chosen for CCR7, and omitted terminally differentiated effector memory CD45RA+ cells. Data came from immunoSEQ multiplex PCR; TCRdb stores just in-frame clones and leaves some out. The sample contains approximately 2,200,000 clones, about 93% of which appear only once. The material sequenced was naive CD8+ T cells from PBMCs. The receptors were sampled from a man between 18 and 35 years old in good health. Some clones in this sample may be carry-over from other donors' samples.

The chain couples TRBV7-9 to TRBJ2-1, with D maybe TRBD2 (5 bases). Germline V CDR1 and CDR2: SEHNR, FQNEAQ (reference sequence). V was trimmed by 5 bases and J by 8 bases, leaving 28 bases between them. This CDR3 region has 18 residues. The DNA of the CDR3 is TGTGCCAGCAGCCCTGGAACCCCCGGGCCACCGCGCGGGCATGAGCAGTTCTTC. Its translation is CASSPGTPGPPRGHEQFF. Combining the CDR3 with reference TRBV7-9 and TRBJ2-1 gives the whole variable domain DTGVSQNPRHKITKRGQNVTFRCDPISEHNRLYWYRQTLGQGPEFLTYFQNEAQLEKSRLLSDRFSAERPKGSFSTLEIQRTEQGDSAMYLCASSPGTPGPPRGHEQFFGPGTRLTVL.

This rearrangement joins TRBV28 to TRBJ1-1; D is possibly TRBD1 (5 bases). CDR1 MDHEN and CDR2 SYDVKM come from the germline V gene. Between the trimmed V and J ends, which lost 6 bases and 6 bases, there was a span of 14 bases. The CDR3 extends over 13 amino acids. The CDR3 reads CASSRGGGAEAFF. CDR3 nucleotide sequence: TGTGCCAGCAGCCGGGGGGGAGGCGCTGAAGCTTTCTTT.

The chain uses TRBV27 and TRBJ2-5, with D unresolved. The CDR3 runs 16 residues. Germline CDR1 reads MNHEY; CDR2 reads SMNVEV (reference sequence). V lost 4 bases and J 2 bases, leaving 17 bases between the germline ends. The CDR3 protein is CASSYLPRPNQETQYF. Here the CDR3 DNA reads TGTGCCAGCAGTTACCTCCCGAGGCCAAATCAAGAGACCCAGTACTTC.

V usage is TRBV5-1 and J usage is TRBJ1-3; a weak D match, TRBD1 (6 bases). The CDR3 totals 14 residues. Germline loops: CDR1 SGHRS, CDR2 YFSETQ. V gave up 2 bases and J gave up 4 bases, with 10 bases separating them. This chain's CDR3 is CASSFSGEGNTIYF. CDR3 DNA sequence: TGCGCCAGCAGCTTTTCAGGGGAAGGAAACACCATATATTTT.

V usage is TRBV6-1 and J usage is TRBJ2-7, with D unresolved. The length of the CDR3 is 13 residues. Germline-derived CDR1 and CDR2 are MNHNS and SASEGT. Trimming stripped 6 bases from V and 2 bases from J, with 11 bases between. The CDR3, as DNA: TGTGCCAGCAGCCCCAACGGGCCCTACGAGCAGTACTTC. It translates to CASSPNGPYEQYF.

This rearrangement joins TRBV5-1 to TRBJ2-1, with TRBD1 identical over 8 bases. Unmatched junction bases numbered 11, after V lost 4 bases and J lost 5 bases. This CDR3 comprises 16 residues. From germline, CDR1 is SGHRS and CDR2 YFSETQ. The DNA of the CDR3 is TGCGCCAGCAGCCGTACCACAGGGGGGTACGACAATGAGCAGTTCTTC. This codes for CASSRTTGGYDNEQFF.

The chain is built from TRBV6-5 and TRBJ1-5; possible D gene TRBD1, 5 bases. The CDR3 sequence is 14 residues long. Trimming cost V 5 bases and J 0 bases, with 8 bases left between them. CDR1 is MNHEY, CDR2 SVGAGI, per germline. The CDR3 reads CASSDSNSNQPQHF. The CDR3 bases are TGTGCCAGCAGTGACAGCAATAGCAATCAGCCCCAGCATTTT.

In DNA, the CDR3 is TGCGCCAGCAGCCAAGGGCCCAAAATTACAGAGATCTATGGCTACACCTTC. This sequence encodes CASSQGPKITEIYGYTF. This rearrangement joins TRBV4-1 to TRBJ1-2; D uncertain. Trimming stripped 1 base from V and 4 bases from J, with 19 bases between. CDR1 and CDR2 from the germline V gene are MGHRA and YSYEKL. The CDR3 contains 17 residues.

This clone was seen a single time. V is TRBV7-9 and J is TRBJ2-4, with D perhaps being TRBD1 or TRBD2 (5 bases each). The CDR3 sequence is 14 residues long. Trimming took 11 bases from V and 2 from J, leaving 16 bases between them. Germline V gene data show CDR1 as SEHNR and CDR2 as FQNEAQ (reference sequence). The CDR3 region has the DNA TGTGCCTCTAGTGGGACCATGACCAAAAACATTCAGTACTTC. This sequence encodes CASSGTMTKNIQYF.

The CDR3 bases are TGTGCCAGCAGTGCTCAGACCCAGTACTTC. As protein: CASSAQTQYF. The chain is built from TRBV2 and TRBJ2-5; D unclear. V lost 4 bases, J lost 6 bases, and 3 bases lay in between. CDR3 length equals 10 residues. Germline V gene data show CDR1 as SNHLY and CDR2 as FYNNEI.

The J gene is TRBJ1-1, the V gene TRBV19; D perhaps matches TRBD1 (6 bases). Germline V gene data show CDR1 as LNHDA and CDR2 as SQIVND (reference sequence). Between the trimmed V and J ends, which lost 5 bases and 4 bases, there was a span of 23 bases. CDR3 length equals 17 residues. The CDR3 protein is CASSEHPRGPRGTEAFF. CDR3 DNA: TGTGCCAGTAGTGAGCACCCCAGGGGCCCCCGGGGCACTGAAGCTTTCTTT.

The V and J genes are TRBV5-6 and TRBJ1-1; D gene unclear. The germline gives CDR1 SGHDT, CDR2 YYEEEE. The ends were cut back, 1 base at V and 4 bases at J, with 14 bases in the middle. The CDR3 has 15 amino acids. CDR3 protein: CASSLPQAAITEAFF. CDR3 DNA sequence: TGTGCCAGCAGCTTGCCTCAGGCCGCAATCACTGAAGCTTTCTTT.

The chain carries TRBV19 and TRBJ2-2; D is unresolved. In germline, CDR1 is LNHDA, CDR2 SQIVND (reference sequence). This CDR3 spans 15 amino acids. The V gene lost 3 bases and the J gene lost 0 bases, with 8 bases spanning the gap. The DNA for the CDR3 is TGTGCCAGTAGTATGGCCCGCGCGAACACCGGGGAGCTGTTTTTT. Encoded protein: CASSMARANTGELFF.

This clone appeared a single time. V gene TRBV14 combines with J gene TRBJ2-5; the D is unclear. The CDR3 runs 14 residues. Trimming pared 0 bases from V and 5 bases from J, leaving 10 bases between. Germline V gene sequence: CDR1 SGHDN, CDR2 FVKESK. The CDR3 DNA follows: TGTGCCAGCAGCCAAGAAGGTTCTGGTGAGACCCAGTACTTC. Protein sequence: CASSQEGSGETQYF.

The rearrangement joins TRBV6-5 to TRBJ1-4; D is unclear. Trimming removed 5 bases at V and 0 bases at J, with 10 bases between. The CDR3 totals 15 residues. Germline CDR1 reads MNHEY; CDR2 reads SVGAGI. CDR3 amino acids: CASSRRGSTNEKLFF. Here the CDR3 DNA reads TGTGCCAGCAGTCGGCGGGGTTCAACTAATGAAAAACTGTTTTTT.

This sequence joins TRBV4-1 and TRBJ1-5; D call uncertain. V lost 3 bases and J 0 bases, leaving 15 bases between the germline ends. This CDR3 spans 17 amino acids. Germline-derived CDR1 and CDR2 are MGHRA and YSYEKL. The CDR3 coding sequence is TGCGCCAGCAGCCATCGAATACGGACGGATAGCAATCAGCCCCAGCATTTT. Translating it yields CASSHRIRTDSNQPQHF.

The V gene is TRBV2, the J gene TRBJ2-3; the D is unclear. The CDR3 runs to 14 residues. Germline loops: CDR1 SNHLY, CDR2 FYNNEI. The ends were cut back, 0 bases at V and 5 bases at J, with 9 bases in the middle. In nucleotides, the CDR3 is TGTGCCAGCAGTGAAGCCAGAAAGGAAGATACGCAGTATTTT. Protein: CASSEARKEDTQYF.

In the case of this clone: This CDR3 is also generated by other DNA sequences in the sample. The genes are TRBV18 and TRBJ2-1, with 11 positions matching TRBD2. V gave up 0 bases and J gave up 5 bases; unmatched junction bases: 6. The V gene's germline CDR1 is KGHSH and CDR2 LQKENI. The CDR3 consists of 17 residues. CDR3 DNA sequence: TGTGCCAGCTCACCACCCCGACTAGCGGGGACGAACAATGAGCAGTTCTTC. Translated, it gives CASSPPRLAGTNNEQFF.

This clone has a single count. The chain uses TRBV7-9 and TRBJ2-7; weak D call: TRBD1 (6 bases). The CDR3 is 16 amino acids. Germline values: CDR1 SEHNR, CDR2 FQNEAQ (reference sequence). Trimming took 2 bases from V and 2 from J, leaving 16 bases between them. DNA of the CDR3: TGTGCCAGCAGCTTATTGTCAGGGGTTGGCGCCTACGAGCAGTACTTC. This encodes CASSLLSGVGAYEQYF.

This chain joins TRBV19 and TRBJ1-1; unclear D gene. This CDR3 comprises 14 residues. From germline, CDR1 is LNHDA and CDR2 SQIVND (reference sequence). V lost 10 bases and J lost 5, with 20 bases in between. As DNA, the CDR3 is TGTGCCACCTCCCGCCCCGGCGGTCGTACTGAAGCTTTCTTT. Its translation: CATSRPGGRTEAFF.

On this clone itself: Other DNA sequences within the sample encode an identical CDR3. The chain employs TRBV27 and TRBJ1-5; maybe TRBD1 (5 bases). The CDR3 runs 14 residues. With 3 bases removed from V and 6 bases from J, the gap between germline ends came to 12 bases. Germline-derived CDR1 and CDR2 are MNHEY and SMNVEV (reference sequence). The CDR3 loop reads CASSFTGAGQPQHF. CDR3 nucleotides: TGTGCCAGCAGTTTTACAGGTGCAGGTCAGCCCCAGCATTTT.

V and J are TRBV29-1 and TRBJ2-6; the match to TRBD2 covers 8 bases. This CDR3 spans 16 amino acids. After removal of 8 bases from V and 4 bases from J, the junction contained 13 bases not matched to a gene. Germline V gene lookup returns CDR1 SQVTM and CDR2 ANQGSEA. As DNA, the CDR3 is TGCAGCATCCCGGGGCGGGAGGCCACAGGGGCCAACGTCCTGACTTTC. This encodes CSIPGREATGANVLTF.

Remarks on this clone: Other DNA sequences in this specimen translate into the identical CDR3. The chain has TRBV18 and TRBJ2-7; no clear D. Germline values: CDR1 KGHSH, CDR2 LQKENI. V shed 6 bases and J shed 4 bases, with 10 bases lying between them. This CDR3 region has 12 residues. CDR3 bases: TGTGCCAGCTCCCCCTCAGAATACGAGCAGTACTTC. Protein product: CASSPSEYEQYF.

In nucleotides, the CDR3 is TGTGCCAGCAGTTCCGACAGATATGGCTACACCTTC. Translation gives CASSSDRYGYTF. The V and J genes are TRBV28 and TRBJ1-2; a weak D match, TRBD1 (5 bases). The V end lost 4 bases, the J end lost 5 bases, and 8 bases lay between the germline ends. This CDR3 comprises 12 residues. Germline loops: CDR1 MDHEN, CDR2 SYDVKM.

The rearrangement uses TRBV9 and TRBJ2-1, with 8 bases identical to TRBD1. The CDR3 runs 15 residues. Germline V gene lookup returns CDR1 SGDLS and CDR2 YYNGEE. The trim removed 4 bases at V and 6 bases at J, leaving 9 bases unmatched. The CDR3 DNA sequence: TGTGCCAGCAGCCGACAGGGGCTAAGGTTCAATGAGCAGTTCTTC. As protein: CASSRQGLRFNEQFF.

This chain connects TRBV19 to TRBJ2-1; tentatively, D is TRBD1 or TRBD2 (5 bases each). Germline values: CDR1 LNHDA, CDR2 SQIVND (reference sequence). Trimming removed 1 base at V and 10 bases at J, with 8 bases between. CDR3 length: 12 residues. This CDR3 reads CASSIGGWEQFF. In DNA, the CDR3 is TGTGCCAGTAGTATAGGGGGGTGGGAGCAGTTCTTC.

The chain couples TRBV5-8 to TRBJ1-5; D ambiguous. Germline CDR1 SGHTS, CDR2 YDEGEE. V was cut by 7 bases and J by 7 bases, with 9 bases left in between. There are 11 residues in the CDR3. CDR3 residues: CASGNGQPQHF. The CDR3 nucleotides are TGTGCCAGCGGGAACGGGCAGCCCCAGCATTTT.

The chain joins TRBV27 to TRBJ2-7, with D perhaps TRBD1 (5 bases). Trimming pared 5 bases from V and 2 bases from J, leaving 19 bases between. The length of the CDR3 is 16 residues. CDR1 MNHEY and CDR2 SMNVEV come from the germline V gene (reference sequence). CDR3 nucleotides: TGTGCCAGCAGTCCTACCTCAGGGCTCTCGCCCTACGAGCAGTACTTC. Translated, it gives CASSPTSGLSPYEQYF.

V gene TRBV4-1 combines with J gene TRBJ2-7; D could derive from TRBD1 or TRBD2 (6 bases each). The CDR3 has 16 residues. V lost 0 bases and J 6 bases, leaving 18 bases between the germline ends. Germline-derived CDR1 and CDR2 are MGHRA and YSYEKL. Here the CDR3 DNA reads TGCGCCAGCAGCCAAGATTTGGCAAAGGGGGGCTTCGAGCAGTACTTC. Its protein is CASSQDLAKGGFEQYF.

The chain has TRBV15 and TRBJ2-4; D is possibly TRBD2 (5 bases). Germline V gene sequence: CDR1 LNHNV, CDR2 YYDKDF (reference sequence). CDR3 length: 17 residues. The V gene lost 4 bases and the J gene lost 0 bases, with 16 bases spanning the gap. The CDR3 nucleotides read TGTGCCACCAGCACAACGCTAGCTATACTAGCCAAAAACATTCAGTACTTC. Translating gives CATSTTLAILAKNIQYF.